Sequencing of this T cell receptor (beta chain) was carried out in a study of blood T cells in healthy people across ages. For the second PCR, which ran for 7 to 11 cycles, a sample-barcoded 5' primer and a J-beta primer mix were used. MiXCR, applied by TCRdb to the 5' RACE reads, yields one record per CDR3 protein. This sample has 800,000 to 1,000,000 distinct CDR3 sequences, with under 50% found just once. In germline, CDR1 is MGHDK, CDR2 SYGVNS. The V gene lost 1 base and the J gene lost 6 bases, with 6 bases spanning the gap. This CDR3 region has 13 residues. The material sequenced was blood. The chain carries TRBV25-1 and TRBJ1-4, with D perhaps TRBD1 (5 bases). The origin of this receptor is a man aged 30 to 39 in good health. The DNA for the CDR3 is TGTGCCAGCAGTGAATGGGGGGATGAAAAACTGTTTTTT. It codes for CASSEWGDEKLFF.